Listed below are T cell receptor beta chains from one sample, sequenced in a study of blood T cell repertoires in COVID-19. Clones were read by immunoSEQ multiplex PCR, and TCRdb kept only the in-frame ones, dropping some. The table has approximately 450,000 clones, 85% to 90% seen once. Sequenced sample: PBMCs or T cells enriched from blood (not recorded which). The receptors were sampled from a man aged 25 to 45 who had recovered from COVID-19. The CDR3 runs from the conserved cysteine through the conserved F or W. Fields, in order: J gene, V gene, clone size, D gene, CDR3 protein, CDR3 DNA. D genes are given only for firm matches. Rows may omit the clone size; those that give it use once, few, many or a size class.

j_call: TRBJ2-5; v_call: TRBV12-3/TRBV12-4; clone_size: .; d_call: .; cdr3_aa: CASSPQVETQYF; cdr3_nt: TGTGCCAGCAGCCCCCAGGTAGAGACCCAGTACTTC
j_call: TRBJ2-7; v_call: TRBV6-5; clone_size: once; d_call: .; cdr3_aa: CASSAQGQVYEQYF; cdr3_nt: TGTGCCAGCAGCGCGCAGGGACAAGTTTACGAGCAGTACTTC
j_call: TRBJ1-1; v_call: TRBV3-1/TRBV3-2; clone_size: .; d_call: TRBD1; cdr3_aa: CASSQLGGLHSEAFF; cdr3_nt: TGTGCCAGCAGCCAATTAGGGGGCCTCCATTCTGAAGCTTTCTTT
j_call: TRBJ1-5; v_call: TRBV6-9; clone_size: .; d_call: .; cdr3_aa: CASSYSSRGHSNQPQHF; cdr3_nt: TGTGCCAGCAGTTATTCGTCCAGGGGCCATAGCAATCAGCCCCAGCATTTT
j_call: TRBJ2-2; v_call: TRBV7-3; clone_size: few; d_call: .; cdr3_aa: CASSLNSLSGELFF; cdr3_nt: TGTGCCAGCAGCTTAAATTCCCTATCCGGGGAGCTGTTTTTT
j_call: TRBJ2-7; v_call: TRBV12-5; clone_size: few; d_call: TRBD1; cdr3_aa: CASGLGQGQGHEQYF; cdr3_nt: TGTGCTAGTGGTTTGGGACAGGGACAGGGACACGAGCAGTACTTC
j_call: TRBJ2-3; v_call: TRBV5-1; clone_size: .; d_call: .; cdr3_aa: CASSLRDSTDTQYF; cdr3_nt: TGCGCCAGCAGCTTGAGGGACTCCACAGATACGCAGTATTTT
j_call: TRBJ2-7; v_call: TRBV5-1; clone_size: .; d_call: TRBD2; cdr3_aa: CASSWGPAGGPIEQYF; cdr3_nt: TGCGCCAGCAGCTGGGGCCCCGCGGGAGGGCCTATCGAGCAGTACTTC
j_call: TRBJ1-3; v_call: TRBV5-1; clone_size: .; d_call: .; cdr3_aa: CASSLVPNSGNTIYF; cdr3_nt: TGCGCCAGCAGCTTGGTTCCCAACTCTGGAAACACCATATATTTT
j_call: TRBJ1-5; v_call: TRBV19; clone_size: .; d_call: TRBD1; cdr3_aa: CASSMGQISNQPQHF; cdr3_nt: TGTGCCAGTAGTATGGGACAGATAAGCAATCAGCCCCAGCATTTT
j_call: TRBJ1-3; v_call: TRBV27; clone_size: .; d_call: .; cdr3_aa: CASSLQGPLAGNTIYF; cdr3_nt: TGTGCCAGCAGTTTACAGGGCCCCTTGGCTGGAAACACCATATATTTT
j_call: TRBJ1-2; v_call: TRBV2; clone_size: .; d_call: TRBD1; cdr3_aa: CASADRTGMNYGYTF; cdr3_nt: TGTGCCAGCGCAGATCGGACAGGCATGAACTATGGCTACACCTTC
j_call: TRBJ1-4; v_call: TRBV28; clone_size: .; d_call: .; cdr3_aa: CASTEAFNEKLFF; cdr3_nt: TGTGCCAGCACCGAGGCTTTTAATGAAAAACTGTTTTTT
j_call: TRBJ1-6; v_call: TRBV7-6; clone_size: once; d_call: TRBD1; cdr3_aa: CASSLDQGGPNSPLHF; cdr3_nt: TGTGCCAGCAGCTTGGATCAGGGGGGCCCCAATTCACCCCTCCACTTT
j_call: TRBJ1-2; v_call: TRBV12-3/TRBV12-4; clone_size: .; d_call: .; cdr3_aa: CASSDRTYGYTF; cdr3_nt: TGTGCCAGCAGTGACAGGACCTATGGCTACACCTTC
j_call: TRBJ2-7; v_call: TRBV19; clone_size: .; d_call: TRBD2; cdr3_aa: CASSISGRIYEQYF; cdr3_nt: TGTGCCAGTAGTATCAGCGGGAGAATCTACGAGCAGTACTTC
j_call: TRBJ1-4; v_call: TRBV7-2; clone_size: .; d_call: TRBD1; cdr3_aa: CASSANRGGAEKLFF; cdr3_nt: TGTGCCAGCAGCGCGAACAGGGGAGGCGCGGAAAAACTGTTTTTT
j_call: TRBJ2-7; v_call: TRBV5-4; clone_size: .; d_call: TRBD2; cdr3_aa: CASSLGVSGIDYEQYF; cdr3_nt: TGTGCCAGCAGCTTGGGAGTTAGCGGGATAGACTACGAGCAGTACTTC
j_call: TRBJ1-5; v_call: TRBV5-1; clone_size: once; d_call: .; cdr3_aa: CASSLDRDRPQHF; cdr3_nt: TGCGCCAGCAGCTTGGACAGGGATCGGCCCCAGCATTTT
j_call: TRBJ2-3; v_call: TRBV21-1; clone_size: once; d_call: .; cdr3_aa: CASSGEIDNSHQYF; cdr3_nt: TGTGCCAGCAGCGGCGAGATTGACAATTCCCACCAGTATTTT
j_call: TRBJ1-5; v_call: TRBV27; clone_size: .; d_call: .; cdr3_aa: CASSSGILENQPQHF; cdr3_nt: TGTGCCAGCAGCTCCGGGATCCTTGAGAATCAGCCCCAGCATTTT
j_call: TRBJ1-5; v_call: TRBV7-9; clone_size: .; d_call: .; cdr3_aa: CASSNTGLGNQPQHF; cdr3_nt: TGTGCCAGCAGCAATACAGGGTTGGGAAACCAGCCCCAGCATTTT